This record covers a single T cell receptor (beta chain). Trimming took 1 base from V and 8 from J, leaving 17 bases between them. The V gene's germline CDR1 is LGHNA and CDR2 YNFKEQ. The CDR3 runs 15 residues. The sample belongs to a study of blood T cell repertoires in COVID-19. Study context: Sites across the United States, Italy and Spain contributed samples from acute and convalescent COVID-19. The cDNA or gDNA used as material had been derived from T cells, B-cell-depleted T cells, or PBMCs.

Original methodology: Reference gene primer amplification gave nucleated cell count estimates. Libraries were prepared by immunoSEQ multiplex PCR; TCRdb keeps only in-frame clonotypes and omits some of them. From that table come the V and J calls and clone size; the DNA was used to work out D and trimming. In the table there are about 150,000 clones, 84% of which are singletons. V and J are TRBV4-2 and TRBJ1-2; the D is unclear. The source of this sequence is a man between 65 and 85 years old with acute or convalescent COVID-19. Sequenced: peripheral blood. CDR3 loop: CASSQAGSRLGGYTF. The DNA of the CDR3 is TGTGCCAGCAGCCAAGCGGGGAGTCGACTAGGCGGCTACACCTTC.